Listed here are 26 T cell receptor beta chains from one sample, sequenced in a study of breast tumors, draining lymph nodes, adjacent tissues. Each CDR3 protein gets one entry after TCRdb re-called the multiplex PCR reads with MiXCR. This table holds some 100,000 distinct CDR3 sequences, about 20% found once. Samples came from axillary lymph nodes draining the breast cancer. What was sequenced was axillary lymph node tissue. The receptors derive from a female donor with breast cancer. Some clones in this sample may be carry-over from other donors' samples.

This clonotype appeared a few times. The J gene is TRBJ2-1, the V gene TRBV3-1; 8 bases map to TRBD2. The V gene's germline CDR1 is LGHDT and CDR2 YNNKEL (reference sequence). The trim removed 10 bases at V and 7 bases at J, leaving 12 bases unmatched. This CDR3 is 14 amino acids long. For the CDR3, the DNA is TGTGCCACCCAACTGACTAGCGTGGGAAATGAGCAGTTCTTC. Protein product: CATQLTSVGNEQFF.

This clonotype was observed at least ten times. The chain joins TRBV6-5 to TRBJ2-5; 7 bases are a match to TRBD2. CDR1 is MNHEY, CDR2 SVGAGI, per germline. The CDR3 totals 15 residues. With 0 bases clipped from V and 3 bases from J, the junction kept 4 bases outside the gene matches. CDR3 in amino acids: CASSYSKAGKETQYF. CDR3 bases: TGTGCCAGCAGTTACTCGAAAGCGGGAAAAGAGACCCAGTACTTC.

There are many counts of this clonotype. This sequence joins TRBV20-1 and TRBJ1-2, with D unclear. This CDR3 is built from 14 residues. Germline V gene sequence: CDR1 DFQATT, CDR2 SNEGSKA (reference sequence). V shed 1 base and J shed 2 bases, with 11 bases lying between them. CDR3 loop: CSARVEAPNYGYTF. The CDR3 DNA follows: TGCAGTGCTAGAGTCGAAGCGCCGAACTATGGCTACACCTTC.

This clonotype has a count of ten or more. The chain couples TRBV14 to TRBJ1-6; no clear D. Germline V gives CDR1 SGHDN, CDR2 FVKESK. This CDR3 contains 16 residues. V was cut by 2 bases and J by 4 bases, with 12 bases left in between. CDR3: CASSQYAGQYNSPLHF. The CDR3 DNA follows: TGTGCCAGCAGCCAATACGCTGGCCAGTATAATTCACCCCTCCACTTT.

The sample holds many counts of this clonotype. The chain combines TRBV5-1 with TRBJ1-2, with D unresolved. The length of the CDR3 is 17 residues. Germline CDR1 SGHRS, CDR2 YFSETQ. The ends were cut back, 1 base at V and 7 bases at J, with 23 bases in the middle. DNA for the CDR3: TGCGCCAGCAGCTTGACGCGGTTGGGAGAGACCTCTATTGGCTACACCTTC. Translation gives CASSLTRLGETSIGYTF.

This clonotype was found many times. The genes are TRBV5-1 and TRBJ1-2, with TRBD1 as a possible D gene (6 bases). Germline CDR1 SGHRS, CDR2 YFSETQ. The CDR3 is 16 residues long. The germline V and J ends were trimmed by 0 bases and 3 bases, with 15 bases remaining between them. CDR3 amino acids: CASSLVGTTPDYGYTF. Here the CDR3 DNA reads TGCGCCAGCAGCTTGGTGGGGACAACTCCCGACTATGGCTACACCTTC.

This clonotype appeared many times. This chain joins TRBV27 and TRBJ2-5; TRBD1 agrees at 8 bases. CDR1 and CDR2 from the germline V gene are MNHEY and SMNVEV (reference sequence). J lost 7 bases, V lost 5 bases, and 9 bases had no gene match. The CDR3 contains 14 residues. This CDR3 reads CASSRQGPKGTQYF. CDR3 nucleotides: TGTGCCAGCAGTCGACAGGGGCCTAAGGGGACCCAGTACTTC.

The sample holds many counts of this clonotype. This chain joins TRBV14 and TRBJ2-1; D may be TRBD1 (5 bases). The V gene lost 1 base and the J gene lost 6 bases, with 13 bases spanning the gap. CDR1 is SGHDN, CDR2 FVKESK, per germline. The CDR3 has 15 residues. The CDR3 protein is CASSQGSRQTNEQFF. For the CDR3, the DNA is TGTGCCAGCAGCCAAGGATCCCGACAGACCAATGAGCAGTTCTTC. The entire variable domain, with the rest obtained from reference TRBV14 and TRBJ2-1, is as follows: EAGVTQFPSHSVIEKGQTVTLRCDPISGHDNLYWYRRVMGKEIKFLLHFVKESKQDESGMPNNRFLAERTGGTYSTLKVQPAELEDSGVYFCASSQGSRQTNEQFFGPGTRLTVL.

This clonotype was observed many times. The CDR3 sequence is CASAGGGQETQYF. CDR3 nucleotides: TGCGCCAGCGCAGGGGGCGGCCAAGAGACCCAGTACTTC. V usage is TRBV4-1 and J usage is TRBJ2-5, with TRBD1 identical over 8 bases. The CDR3 contains 13 residues. Germline V gene lookup returns CDR1 MGHRA and CDR2 YSYEKL. With 8 bases clipped from V and 1 base from J, the junction kept 3 bases outside the gene matches.

This clonotype appeared many times. The CDR3 region is CASSIGQSSYEQYF. DNA of the CDR3: TGTGCCAGCAGTATCGGACAGAGCTCCTACGAGCAGTACTTC. The chain carries TRBV12-3 or TRBV12-4 and TRBJ2-7, with D maybe TRBD1 (6 bases). The ends were cut back, 5 bases at V and 0 bases at J, with 11 bases in the middle. The CDR3 runs to 14 residues.

This clonotype was seen more than once but under ten times. The J gene is TRBJ2-5, the V gene TRBV6-5; D is uncertain. CDR1 is MNHEY and CDR2 is SVGAGI in the germline V gene. This CDR3 region has 12 residues. V lost 2 bases to trimming and J lost 3 bases, with 4 bases between them. The CDR3 region has the DNA TGTGCCAGCAGTTACAGTAAAGAGACCCAGTACTTC. Translating gives CASSYSKETQYF.

This clonotype was detected only a few times. The chain links TRBV6-1 to TRBJ2-2, with 7 positions matching TRBD1. CDR3 size: 13 residues. The germline CDR1 and CDR2 sequences are MNHNS and SASEGT. The trim removed 11 bases at V and 6 bases at J, leaving 9 bases unmatched. CDR3 in amino acids: CAGMTGWAGELFF. CDR3 DNA: TGTGCCGGGATGACAGGGTGGGCCGGGGAGCTGTTTTTT.

This clonotype was seen repeatedly, ten times or more. V is TRBV15 and J is TRBJ1-5; TRBD1 is a possible D gene (5 bases). V was cut by 0 bases and J by 1 base, with 10 bases left in between. This CDR3 has 16 amino acids. Germline CDR1 reads LNHNV; CDR2 reads YYDKDF (reference sequence). CDR3 loop: CATSRDKGLSNQPQHF. The CDR3 DNA is TGTGCCACCAGCAGAGACAAGGGGTTGAGCAATCAGCCCCAGCATTTT.

Points on this clonotype: A read error is possible here, since a much larger clone lies one base away. The V gene is TRBV6-6, the J gene TRBJ1-4; 11 bases are a match to TRBD1. Germline assignment: CDR1 MNHNY and CDR2 SVGAGI (reference sequence). CDR3 length: 14 residues. CDR3 sequence: CASRGQGAQERLFF. The CDR3 region has the DNA TGTGCCAGCAGAGGACAGGGGGCGCAAGAAAGACTGTTTTTT.

The V gene is TRBV5-1, the J gene TRBJ1-1; TRBD1 aligns across 7 bases. This CDR3 is built from 15 residues. Germline-derived CDR1 and CDR2 are SGHRS and YFSETQ. V lost 1 base to trimming and J lost 5 bases; unmatched junction nucleotides: 8. DNA of the CDR3: TGCGCCAGCAGCTTGAAGGCCCAGGGGGGGACTGAAGCTTTCTTT. This translates into CASSLKAQGGTEAFF.

This clonotype has ten or more counts. The chain carries TRBV20-1 and TRBJ2-6, with D perhaps TRBD1 or TRBD2 (6 bases each). The V and J ends lost 6 bases and 2 bases respectively, with 11 bases between them. The germline gives CDR1 DFQATT, CDR2 SNEGSKA (reference sequence). The CDR3 loop spans 14 amino acids. CDR3 nucleotide sequence: TGCAGTGCGGAGGGGGAGACTGGGGCCAACGTCCTGACTTTC. It specifies CSAEGETGANVLTF.

This clonotype was detected many times. J is TRBJ2-1 and V is TRBV6-5, with 9 positions matching TRBD1. This CDR3 has 17 amino acids. Trimming cost V 2 bases and J 6 bases; bases outside gene matches: 11. Per the germline V gene, CDR1 is MNHEY and CDR2 is SVGAGI. The CDR3 DNA sequence: TGTGCCAGCAGTTACGGTACCGGGACAGGGTACGGCAATGAGCAGTTCTTC. Its translation: CASSYGTGTGYGNEQFF.

Worth noting for this clonotype: This may come from a read error, since a much larger clone is one base off. The rearrangement joins TRBV29-1 to TRBJ2-1; no definite D call. Germline CDR1 reads SQVTM; CDR2 reads ANQGSEA. The CDR3 totals 14 residues. Here the CDR3 DNA reads TGCAGCGTTGAAGGGATCGGCTCCTACAATGGGCAGTTCTTC. This codes for CSVEGIGSYNGQFF.

The chain links TRBV9 to TRBJ2-7, with 8 bases aligning to TRBD1. The CDR3 covers 14 residues. V lost 4 bases and J lost 5; bases outside the gene matches: 8. CDR1 SGDLS and CDR2 YYNGEE come from the germline V gene. The CDR3 here is CASSPRTGINEQYF. The CDR3, as DNA: TGTGCCAGCAGCCCTCGGACAGGGATCAACGAGCAGTACTTC. Filled out from reference TRBV9 and TRBJ2-7, the complete variable domain reads DSGVTQTPKHLITATGQRVTLRCSPRSGDLSVYWYQQSLDQGLQFLIQYYNGEERAKGNILERFSAQQFPDLHSELNLSSLELGDSALYFCASSPRTGINEQYFGPGTRLTVT.

This clonotype occurred many times. The CDR3 loop reads CSARAGGSNSPLHF. In DNA form, the CDR3 reads TGCAGTGCTAGAGCCGGCGGATCTAATTCACCCCTCCACTTT. The chain recombines TRBV20-1 with TRBJ1-6; D not resolved. Trimming took 1 base from V and 6 from J, leaving 10 bases between them. In germline, CDR1 is DFQATT, CDR2 SNEGSKA (reference sequence). This CDR3 region has 14 residues.

This clonotype was detected many times. A read error may produce the germline difference seen at one junction end. The chain is built from TRBV16 and TRBJ1-2, with TRBD1 matching over 7 bases. Germline-derived CDR1 and CDR2 are KGHSY and FQNENV. This CDR3 spans 13 amino acids. The CDR3, as DNA: TGTGCCAGCAGCCCTTTAAACAGGGGCTCGAACTCCTTC. Its protein product is CASSPLNRGSNSF. Full variable domain (outside the CDR3, taken from reference TRBV16 and TRBJ1-2): GEEVAQTPKHLVRGEGQKAKLYCAPIKGHSYVFWYQQVLKNEFKFLISFQNENVFDETGMPKERFSAKCLPNSPCSLEIQATKLEDSAVYFCASSPLNRGSNSFGSGTRLTVV.

This clonotype was picked up many times. The chain links TRBV10-3 to TRBJ2-7, with 14 bases aligning to TRBD2. Losses at the gene ends were 0 bases for V and 12 bases for J; bases not matched to a gene: 7. The CDR3 spans 15 residues. Germline CDR1 and CDR2: ENHRY and SYGVKD. The CDR3 protein is CAISESGTSGRGMYF. The CDR3 coding sequence is TGTGCCATCAGTGAGTCGGGGACTAGCGGGAGAGGTATGTACTTC.

The sample holds many counts of this clonotype. The genes are TRBV7-8 and TRBJ2-5, with 7 bases lining up with TRBD2. Germline CDR1 is SGHVS and CDR2 is FQNEAQ. CDR3 length: 14 amino acids. V was clipped by 5 bases and J by 0 bases; unmatched bases: 3. In nucleotides, the CDR3 is TGTGCCAGCAGCCAACTAGCGTACCAAGAGACCCAGTACTTC. This sequence encodes CASSQLAYQETQYF.

This clonotype was recorded many times. The chain employs TRBV4-1 and TRBJ2-2; D uncertain. The CDR3 is 15 amino acids. Looked up from germline, CDR1 is MGHRA and CDR2 is YSYEKL. V lost 3 bases to trimming and J lost 1 base, with 9 bases between them. Here the CDR3 reads CASSQGWGNTGELFF. CDR3 coding DNA: TGCGCCAGCAGCCAGGGGTGGGGGAACACCGGGGAGCTGTTTTTT.

This clonotype was detected only a few times. This chain connects TRBV4-2 to TRBJ1-4; tentatively, D is TRBD1 (5 bases). V shed 0 bases and J shed 7 bases, with 9 bases lying between them. The CDR3 contains 14 residues. The V gene's germline CDR1 is LGHNA and CDR2 YNFKEQ. CDR3 DNA sequence: TGTGCCAGCAGCCAAGATGCAGGGTTTGAAAAACTGTTTTTT. Translating it yields CASSQDAGFEKLFF.

This clonotype was recorded at least ten times. The V gene is TRBV12-3 or TRBV12-4, the J gene TRBJ2-5, with 12 bases matching TRBD1. The CDR3 consists of 15 residues. V was pared by 6 bases and J by 5 bases, with 7 bases of the junction left unmatched. CDR3 nucleotide sequence: TGTGCCAGCAGCGAATCCGGGACAGGGGGCGAGACCCAGTACTTC. Protein sequence: CASSESGTGGETQYF.